This T cell receptor beta chain was captured in a study of beta chain features in type 1 diabetes. Study observations and caveats: Among type 1 diabetes patients, VDJ junctions had fewer insertions and more deletions. People with Type 1 diabetes carried modestly yet significantly shorter TCRB CDR3s in all four CD4+ subsets. Using cDNA template may skew counts toward highly expressing activated cells.

Expressed TCRB transcripts got sequenced, as all isolated RNA was reverse transcribed. Measured with immunoSEQ multiplex PCR; TCRdb has only the in-frame clones, and not every one. The sample consists of about 740,000 clones, 13% of them appearing once. Every sorted population was more than 95% pure. This clone has only a few counts. Antigen: not known. The germline gives CDR1 LNHDA, CDR2 SQIVND (reference sequence). The CDR3 sequence is 12 residues long. V trimming: 9 bases; J trimming: 2 bases; junction bases outside the gene matches: 2. The chain carries TRBV19 and TRBJ2-7; the match to TRBD1 covers 9 bases. The TCR sequence derives from a man younger than 35 with type 1 diabetes. Material: naive CD4+ T cells from blood. CDR3: CASGQGTYEQYF. In DNA, the CDR3 is TGTGCCAGCGGACAGGGGACCTACGAGCAGTACTTC.